This T cell receptor (beta chain) originates from a study of immune evolution from preneoplasia to lung adenocarcinoma. The study's findings and limits: Compared with EGFR-mutant or double wild-type lesions, KRAS-mutant nodules were more clonal.

Germline CDR1 and CDR2: LNHDA and SQIVND (reference sequence). V was clipped by 3 bases and J by 1 base, with 7 bases between them. The CDR3 has 14 amino acids. Worth noting for this clone: As yet, its antigen is unknown.

Assay: immunoSEQ multiplex PCR; the TCRdb copy retains only in-frame clones and omits some. The data contain over 5,000 clones, 81% of them singletons. Between about 2014 and 2018, patients underwent resection in Japan or China. This TCR was recovered from a person aged 50-59 years with lung adenocarcinoma. This rearrangement joins TRBV19 to TRBJ1-5; the D is unclear. Sequencing was carried out using FFPE invasive lung adenocarcinoma tissue. In nucleotides, the CDR3 is TGTGCCAGTAGTATTATGGGGAGCAATCAGCCCCAGCATTTT. Encoded protein: CASSIMGSNQPQHF.